The entry below describes one T cell receptor (beta chain). Its target is not known. This sample was taken from a study of blood T cells in healthy people across ages. Whole-study findings and limits: A greater number of naive CD4+ cells and higher diversity distinguished long-lived donors from aged donors.

The use of a sample-barcoded 5' primer and a J-beta primer mix characterized a second PCR of roughly 6 to 11 cycles. TCRdb independently ran MiXCR on the 5' RACE reads; one entry per CDR3 protein. The sample includes around 1,900,000 distinct CDR3 sequences, about two fifths of them seen just once. The donors, all healthy, were Caucasians living in Russia, aged roughly 6 to 100. The CDR3 length is 15 residues. Germline CDR1 reads SEHNR; CDR2 reads FQNEAQ (reference sequence). The V segment lost 5 bases and the J segment 3 bases; nucleotides outside the gene matches: 6. Sequenced: blood. The V call is TRBV7-9, the J call TRBJ2-5; 10 positions agree with TRBD2. The receptor's source is a human donor in good health. Written as DNA, the CDR3 is TGTGCCAGCAGCATAGTGGGGACTAGCGAAGAGACCCAGTACTTC. Translating it yields CASSIVGTSEETQYF.